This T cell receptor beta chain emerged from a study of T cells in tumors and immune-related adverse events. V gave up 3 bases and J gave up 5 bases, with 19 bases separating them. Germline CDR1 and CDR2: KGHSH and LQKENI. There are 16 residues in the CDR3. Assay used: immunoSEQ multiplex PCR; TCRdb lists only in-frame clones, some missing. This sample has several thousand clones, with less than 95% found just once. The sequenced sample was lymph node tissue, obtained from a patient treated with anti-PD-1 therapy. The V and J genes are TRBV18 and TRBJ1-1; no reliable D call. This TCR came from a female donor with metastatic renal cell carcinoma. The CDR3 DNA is TGTGCCAGCTCACCGACGACATATGGGGTTAAAACTGAAGCTTTCTTT. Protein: CASSPTTYGVKTEAFF.